What follows are 27 T cell receptor beta chains derived from one specimen sequenced in a study of spatial heterogeneity in lung cancer. Whole-study findings and limits: Counts that tracked tumor mutation counts were those of expanded intratumoral alpha and beta TCRs.

Stated time point: sample taken at primary tumor resection. Which antigens these TCRs recognize remains unknown. TCRdb re-called the 5' RACE reads with MiXCR, one entry per CDR3 protein. The data contain 7,200 or so distinct CDR3 sequences, 6.5% to 8.5% of them singletons. The material was lung tumor tissue, obtained at surgery. These receptors came from a female donor with early-stage non-small cell lung cancer.

This clonotype was picked up many times. This sequence joins TRBV5-4 and TRBJ2-3, with 12 bases that match TRBD2. This CDR3 has 18 amino acids. Trimming removed 4 bases from V and 1 base from J; junction bases left unmatched: 10. The V gene's germline CDR1 is SGHNT and CDR2 YYREEE (reference sequence). The CDR3 DNA follows: TGTGCCAGCAGCCTGGGACTAGCGGGCCCGACGGGCACAGATACGCAGTATTTT. This gives the protein CASSLGLAGPTGTDTQYF.

In its sample, this clonotype is medium-sized (0.01 to 0.1%). This chain links TRBV5-1 with TRBJ2-2, with TRBD2 identical over 12 bases. Germline CDR1 and CDR2: SGHRS and YFSETQ. The CDR3 has 15 amino acids. V trimming: 4 bases; J trimming: 4 bases; junction bases outside the gene matches: 2. CDR3 in amino acids: CASSAGLAGTGELFF. CDR3 coding DNA: TGCGCCAGCAGCGCGGGACTAGCGGGCACCGGGGAGCTGTTTTTT.

This clonotype was observed many times. The chain couples TRBV5-8 to TRBJ1-1; D is ambiguous. The ends were cut back, 1 base at V and 0 bases at J, with 13 bases in the middle. CDR3 length equals 16 residues. The V gene's germline CDR1 is SGHTS and CDR2 YDEGEE. CDR3 amino acids: CASSLRIRTVNTEAFF. As DNA, the CDR3 is TGTGCCAGCAGCTTGCGGATTCGTACTGTGAACACTGAAGCTTTCTTT.

This clonotype was counted once. This chain joins TRBV4-1 and TRBJ2-2, with 8 bases that match TRBD1. This CDR3 spans 17 amino acids. Germline values: CDR1 MGHRA, CDR2 YSYEKL. With 0 bases clipped from V and 6 bases from J, the junction kept 9 bases outside the gene matches. The CDR3 DNA reads TGCGCCAGCAGCCAAGATTTAGGCAGGGGGCACCCCGGGGAGCTGTTTTTT. Its protein is CASSQDLGRGHPGELFF.

This clonotype occurred many times. V and J are TRBV5-6 and TRBJ2-5; no reliable D call. V lost 1 base to trimming and J lost 1 base, with 8 bases between them. Per germline, CDR1 SGHDT and CDR2 YYEEEE. The CDR3 loop spans 14 amino acids. CDR3 nucleotide sequence: TGTGCCAGCAGCTTGATGGCAGTCCAAGAGACCCAGTACTTC. Residues: CASSLMAVQETQYF. Filled out from reference TRBV5-6 and TRBJ2-5, the complete variable domain reads DAGVTQSPTHLIKTRGQQVTLRCSPKSGHDTVSWYQQALGQGPQFIFQYYEEEERQRGNFPDRFSGHQFPNYSSELNVNALLLGDSALYLCASSLMAVQETQYFGPGTRLLVL.

This clonotype ranks as medium-sized. The rearrangement uses TRBV7-3 and TRBJ2-2; D is uncertain. Germline V gene sequence: CDR1 SGHTA, CDR2 FQGTGA. The CDR3 runs to 13 residues. Trimming pared 3 bases from V and 6 bases from J, leaving 8 bases between. CDR3 amino acids: CASSFLSPGELFF. The CDR3 DNA reads TGTGCCAGCAGCTTCTTATCTCCCGGGGAGCTGTTTTTT.

This clonotype was seen at least ten times. The chain employs TRBV25-1 and TRBJ2-2, with 10 positions matching TRBD1. The CDR3 consists of 15 residues. The germline V gene encodes CDR1 MGHDK and CDR2 SYGVNS. Trimming cost V 5 bases and J 3 bases; bases outside gene matches: 3. CDR3 amino acids: CASSTGTGDTGELFF. The CDR3 bases are TGTGCCAGCAGTACCGGGACAGGGGACACCGGGGAGCTGTTTTTT. Combining the CDR3 with reference TRBV25-1 and TRBJ2-2 gives the whole variable domain EADIYQTPRYLVIGTGKKITLECSQTMGHDKMYWYQQDPGMELHLIHYSYGVNSTEKGDLSSESTVSRIRTEHFPLTLESARPSHTSQYLCASSTGTGDTGELFFGEGSRLTVL.

Judged by abundance, this clonotype is medium-sized. V is TRBV12-3 or TRBV12-4 and J is TRBJ1-2; possible D gene TRBD1, 6 bases. The V end lost 5 bases, the J end lost 4 bases, and 11 bases lay between the germline ends. The CDR3 has 13 amino acids. The CDR3 is CASSPRGSYGYTF. CDR3 DNA sequence: TGTGCCAGCAGTCCGAGGGGGAGCTATGGCTACACCTTC.

By frequency in the sample, this clonotype is medium-sized. The chain combines TRBV20-1 with TRBJ2-3; D might be TRBD2 (6 bases). Germline assignment: CDR1 DFQATT and CDR2 SNEGSKA (reference sequence). V lost 6 bases to trimming and J lost 1 base, with 8 bases between them. The CDR3 totals 12 residues. Here the CDR3 reads CSAGRGTDTQYF. The CDR3, as DNA: TGCAGTGCCGGGAGAGGCACAGATACGCAGTATTTT.

This clonotype was counted ten times or more. CDR3: CASSLAREGLRISTDTQYF. CDR3 in DNA: TGTGCCAGCAGCTTAGCGCGGGAGGGCCTAAGGATTAGCACAGATACGCAGTATTTT. The V gene is TRBV7-9, the J gene TRBJ2-3; 9 positions agree with TRBD2. V was clipped by 0 bases and J by 0 bases; unmatched bases: 10. Germline V gene lookup returns CDR1 SEHNR and CDR2 FQNEAQ (reference sequence). There are 19 residues in the CDR3.

This clonotype ranks as medium-sized (0.01 to 0.1%). CDR3 protein: CATSDLLAGGFTDTQYF. The CDR3 bases are TGTGCCACCAGTGATTTGCTGGCGGGAGGGTTCACAGATACGCAGTATTTT. This rearrangement joins TRBV24-1 to TRBJ2-3; 9 nucleotides line up with TRBD2. This CDR3 comprises 17 residues. J was trimmed by 2 bases and V by 0 bases; bases with no gene match: 5. Germline V gives CDR1 KGHDR, CDR2 SFDVKD.

This clonotype was seen many times. The chain uses TRBV29-1 and TRBJ2-1, with 11 bases lining up with TRBD2. V shed 3 bases, J shed 10 bases, and the junction held 11 bases outside the gene matches. CDR3 length: 15 amino acids. Germline V gene lookup returns CDR1 SQVTM and CDR2 ANQGSEA. CDR3 loop: CSVDTLAGGPEEQFF. The CDR3 bases are TGCAGCGTTGATACTCTAGCGGGAGGACCAGAAGAGCAGTTCTTC.

By its share, this clonotype is medium-sized. This rearrangement joins TRBV20-1 to TRBJ1-1, with 11 bases that match TRBD1. The germline CDR1 and CDR2 sequences are DFQATT and SNEGSKA (reference sequence). Trimming cost V 4 bases and J 3 bases; bases outside gene matches: 4. The CDR3 extends over 14 amino acids. CDR3 sequence (DNA): TGCAGTGCTACTAGGACAGGGGGCGACACTGAAGCTTTCTTT. It specifies CSATRTGGDTEAFF.

The CDR3: CASSDGRGMTEAFF. CDR3 sequence (DNA): TGCGCCAGCAGCGACGGGAGGGGTATGACTGAAGCTTTCTTT. V and J are TRBV5-1 and TRBJ1-1; a possible D gene is TRBD1 (5 bases). Germline values: CDR1 SGHRS, CDR2 YFSETQ. V was trimmed by 4 bases and J by 5 bases, leaving 15 bases between them. There are 14 residues in the CDR3.

This clonotype was observed many times. V gene TRBV6-5 combines with J gene TRBJ2-5; D is unclear. The CDR3 consists of 13 residues. The V end lost 7 bases, the J end lost 3 bases, and 12 bases lay between the germline ends. Germline V CDR1 and CDR2: MNHEY, SVGAGI. The CDR3 sequence: CASKDGPEETQYF. The CDR3 DNA reads as TGTGCCAGCAAAGACGGTCCTGAAGAGACCCAGTACTTC.

This clonotype was counted many times. The chain is built from TRBV28 and TRBJ2-7; 7 nucleotides agree with TRBD1. This CDR3 region has 13 residues. J was trimmed by 3 bases and V by 10 bases; bases with no gene match: 9. The V gene's germline CDR1 is MDHEN and CDR2 SYDVKM. Here the CDR3 DNA reads TGTGCCATCCAAAAGACAGGGCGCTACGAGCAGTACTTC. It specifies CAIQKTGRYEQYF.

Sample share makes this clonotype medium-sized (0.01 to 0.1%). The chain is built from TRBV6-5 and TRBJ1-2, with no clear D. Germline values: CDR1 MNHEY, CDR2 SVGAGI. This CDR3 comprises 12 residues. Trimming removed 6 bases at V and 3 bases at J, with 8 bases between. This CDR3 reads CASRGDYYGYTF. The CDR3 DNA follows: TGTGCCAGCAGAGGTGACTACTATGGCTACACCTTC.

This sequence joins TRBV4-1 and TRBJ1-5; possibly TRBD1 for D (5 bases). The CDR3 runs to 15 residues. CDR1 is MGHRA and CDR2 is YSYEKL in the germline V gene. The ends were cut back, 4 bases at V and 2 bases at J, with 12 bases in the middle. CDR3 sequence (DNA): TGCGCCAGCAGCCCTAGGGGCGGGGGCAATCAGCCCCAGCATTTT. The encoded protein is CASSPRGGGNQPQHF.

This clonotype was detected many times. The rearrangement uses TRBV7-7 and TRBJ2-5; D may be TRBD1 or TRBD2 (5 bases each). Germline CDR1 is SSHAT and CDR2 is FNYEAQ (reference sequence). V gave up 3 bases and J gave up 5 bases, with 16 bases separating them. This CDR3 has 15 residues. For the CDR3, the DNA is TGTGCCAGCAGCTTTGGAGTCGGGACCGGGGAGACCCAGTACTTC. Translating gives CASSFGVGTGETQYF.

The chain has TRBV23-1 and TRBJ2-7; D is possibly TRBD1 (5 bases). TRBV23-1 is known as an ORF, though its function is uncertain. Trimming stripped 3 bases from V and 5 bases from J, with 14 bases between. This CDR3 is built from 14 residues. The CDR3 loop reads CASSHQGQGHEQYF. CDR3 nucleotide sequence: TGCGCCAGCAGTCACCAGGGCCAGGGCCACGAGCAGTACTTC.

This clonotype qualifies as medium-sized. The chain links TRBV28 to TRBJ1-1; perhaps TRBD1 as D (6 bases). The CDR3 spans 13 residues. From germline, CDR1 is MDHEN and CDR2 SYDVKM. Trimming removed 6 bases from V and 8 bases from J, with 16 bases in between. This CDR3 reads CASSLQGRGEAFF. The CDR3 region has the DNA TGTGCCAGCAGCTTACAGGGCAGGGGCGAAGCTTTCTTT.

This clonotype was picked up many times. This sequence joins TRBV7-2 and TRBJ2-3; TRBD2 agrees at 12 bases. Germline assignment: CDR1 SGHTA and CDR2 FQGNSA. The CDR3 runs to 16 residues. Unmatched junction bases numbered 5, after V lost 5 bases and J lost 2 bases. This chain's CDR3 is CASSPTSGRPTDTQYF. The CDR3 DNA sequence: TGTGCCAGCAGCCCTACTAGCGGGAGGCCCACAGATACGCAGTATTTT.

This clonotype rates as medium-sized. The chain combines TRBV28 with TRBJ1-6; D is uncertain. Germline CDR1 MDHEN, CDR2 SYDVKM. This CDR3 has 17 amino acids. V was shortened by 3 bases and J by 0 bases, with 12 bases between the two germline ends. The CDR3 protein is CASSFRLRGSYNSPLHF. The CDR3 DNA reads TGTGCCAGCAGTTTCCGACTCCGGGGCTCCTATAATTCACCCCTCCACTTT.

This clonotype has a count of ten or more. The chain joins TRBV4-2 to TRBJ2-5, with 7 bases aligning to TRBD2. After removal of 4 bases from V and 4 bases from J, the junction contained 21 bases not matched to a gene. The CDR3 contains 19 residues. Germline-derived CDR1 and CDR2 are LGHNA and YNFKEQ. This CDR3 reads CASSPMVGGSPFGGETQYF. CDR3 DNA: TGTGCCAGCAGCCCGATGGTTGGCGGGAGTCCCTTTGGGGGAGAGACCCAGTACTTC.

This clonotype rates as medium-sized. The V gene is TRBV5-1, the J gene TRBJ2-3; TRBD1 matches at 8 bases. CDR3 length: 14 residues. Germline trimming cut 4 bases from V and 2 bases from J; bases unmatched to any gene: 3. Looked up from germline, CDR1 is SGHRS and CDR2 is YFSETQ. Here the CDR3 DNA reads TGCGCCAGCAGCATGGACAGGGCCACAGATACGCAGTATTTT. Translation: CASSMDRATDTQYF.

This clonotype was detected ten times or more. V and J are TRBV7-2 and TRBJ2-5, with TRBD2 matching 10 bases. This CDR3 has 15 residues. J gave up 4 bases and V 5 bases, and 7 bases lay outside the gene matches. In germline, CDR1 is SGHTA, CDR2 FQGNSA. The CDR3 sequence is CASSLLAGVVETQYF. CDR3 DNA sequence: TGTGCCAGCAGCCTCCTAGCGGGAGTCGTAGAGACCCAGTACTTC. Looking up the rest from reference TRBV7-2 and TRBJ2-5 gives the full variable domain: GAGVSQSPSNKVTEKGKDVELRCDPISGHTALYWYRQSLGQGLEFLIYFQGNSAPDKSGLPSDRFSAERTGGSVSTLTIQRTQQEDSAVYLCASSLLAGVVETQYFGPGTRLLVL.

This clonotype is medium-sized. The J gene is TRBJ1-2, the V gene TRBV5-6, with D uncertain. From germline, CDR1 is SGHDT and CDR2 YYEEEE. The length of the CDR3 is 13 residues. The V and J ends lost 4 bases and 8 bases respectively, with 15 bases between them. The chain's CDR3 is CASSPGGKYGYTF. The DNA for the CDR3 is TGTGCCAGCAGCCCGGGAGGGAAATACGGCTACACCTTC.